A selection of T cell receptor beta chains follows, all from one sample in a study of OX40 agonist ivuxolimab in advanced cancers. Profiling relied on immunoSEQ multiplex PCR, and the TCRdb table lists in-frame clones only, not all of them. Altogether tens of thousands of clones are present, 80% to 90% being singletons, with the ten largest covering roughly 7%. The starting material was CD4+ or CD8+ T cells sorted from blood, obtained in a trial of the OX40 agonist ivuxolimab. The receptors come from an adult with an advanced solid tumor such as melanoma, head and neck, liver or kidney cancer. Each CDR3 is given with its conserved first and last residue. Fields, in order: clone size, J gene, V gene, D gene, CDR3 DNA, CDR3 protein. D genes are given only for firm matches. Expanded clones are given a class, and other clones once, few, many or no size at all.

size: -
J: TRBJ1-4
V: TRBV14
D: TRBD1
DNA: TGTGCCAGCAGCCCGGACAGGAGAAGTGAAAAACTGTTTTTT
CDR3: CASSPDRRSEKLFF

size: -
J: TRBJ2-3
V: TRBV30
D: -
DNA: TGTGCCTGGAGTGTAGTTTTTTTTGGGCAGTCCCACGATACGCAGTATTTT
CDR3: CAWSVVFFGQSHDTQYF

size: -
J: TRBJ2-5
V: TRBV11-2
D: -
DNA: TGTGCCAGCAGCTTAGATTTGCGCAACCCTTGGACCCAGTACTTC
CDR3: CASSLDLRNPWTQYF

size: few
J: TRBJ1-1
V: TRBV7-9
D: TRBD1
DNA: TGTGCCAGCAGCAGCCTCGACAGGGATCCCACTGAAGCTTTCTTT
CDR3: CASSSLDRDPTEAFF

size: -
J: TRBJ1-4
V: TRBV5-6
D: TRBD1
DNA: TGTGCCAGCAGCTTACCCGGGACAGGAACTGCAACTAATGAAAAACTGTTTTTT
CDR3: CASSLPGTGTATNEKLFF

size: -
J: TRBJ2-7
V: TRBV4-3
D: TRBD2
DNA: TGCGCCAGCAGCCACTCGACTAGCTCCGGGTACGAGCAGTACTTC
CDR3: CASSHSTSSGYEQYF

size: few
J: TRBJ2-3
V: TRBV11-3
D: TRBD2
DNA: TGTGCCAGCAGCCCTGGGAGGGGAAGCACAGATACGCAGTATTTT
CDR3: CASSPGRGSTDTQYF

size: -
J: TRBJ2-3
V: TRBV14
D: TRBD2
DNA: TGTGCCAGCAGCCAAGACGAAGCGGGGGCTAGCACAGATACGCAGTATTTT
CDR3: CASSQDEAGASTDTQYF

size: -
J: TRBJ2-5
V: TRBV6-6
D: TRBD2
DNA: TGTGCCGGGAGGTTTAGCGGGAGGACCGAAGAGACCCAGTACTTC
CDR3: CAGRFSGRTEETQYF

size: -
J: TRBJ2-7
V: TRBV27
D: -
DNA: TGTGCCAGCAGTTTATCTCCAGGGTTGGCCACCTACGAGCAGTACTTC
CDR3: CASSLSPGLATYEQYF

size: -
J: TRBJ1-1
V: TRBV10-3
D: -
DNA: TGTGCCATCAGTGAGTCGCCAGGGCTGAACACTGAAGCTTTCTTT
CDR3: CAISESPGLNTEAFF

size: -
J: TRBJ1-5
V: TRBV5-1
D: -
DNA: TGCGCCAGCAGCCCTATGGGGGGGGGCAGGGATCAGCCCCAGCATTTT
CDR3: CASSPMGGGRDQPQHF

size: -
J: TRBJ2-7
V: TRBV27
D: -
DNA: TGTGCCAGCAGACGGGGACAAAACTACGAGCAGTACTTC
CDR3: CASRRGQNYEQYF

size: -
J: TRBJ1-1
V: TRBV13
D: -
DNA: TGTGCCAGCAGCCCCGCCGGGGGGGAAGGAGCTTTCTTT
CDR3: CASSPAGGEGAFF

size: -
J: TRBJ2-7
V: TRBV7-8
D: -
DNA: TGTGCCAGCAGCTTAGCGACGGAGAGCTCCTACGAGCAGTACTTC
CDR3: CASSLATESSYEQYF

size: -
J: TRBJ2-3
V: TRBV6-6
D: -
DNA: TGTGCCAGCAGTTACTCGACTAGAAACACAGATACGCAGTATTTT
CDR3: CASSYSTRNTDTQYF

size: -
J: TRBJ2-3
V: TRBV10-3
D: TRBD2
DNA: TGTGCCATCAGTGAGTCACTAGCGTCCATAGATACGCAGTATTTT
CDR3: CAISESLASIDTQYF

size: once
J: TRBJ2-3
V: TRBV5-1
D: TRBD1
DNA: TGCGCCAGCAGCACTGGACAGGTCACAGATACGCAGTATTTT
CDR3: CASSTGQVTDTQYF

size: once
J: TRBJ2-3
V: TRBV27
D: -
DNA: TGTGCCAGCAGTTTAGTATCGGGCACAGATACGCAGTATTTT
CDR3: CASSLVSGTDTQYF

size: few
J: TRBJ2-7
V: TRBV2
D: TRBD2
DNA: TGTGCCAGCAGGGGGATGACTAGCGGGATCTCCTACGAGCAGTACTTC
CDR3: CASRGMTSGISYEQYF

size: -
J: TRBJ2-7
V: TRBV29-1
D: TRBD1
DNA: TGCAGCGTGGAAGGACAGGGGGACTCCTACGAGCAGTACTTC
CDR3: CSVEGQGDSYEQYF

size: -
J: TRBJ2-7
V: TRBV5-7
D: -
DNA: TGTGCCAGTTGGACTTTTCCCTACGAGCAGTACTTC
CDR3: CASWTFPYEQYF

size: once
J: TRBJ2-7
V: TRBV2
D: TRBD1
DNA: TGTGCCAGCAGTCAAGAACAGGGGCCCGTACGCGAGCAGTACTTC
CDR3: CASSQEQGPVREQYF

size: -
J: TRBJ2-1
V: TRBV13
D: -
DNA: TGTGCCAGCAGCCCCGACGTCGGGGAGCAGTTCTTC
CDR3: CASSPDVGEQFF

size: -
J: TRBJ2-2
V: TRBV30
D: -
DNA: TGTGCCTGGAACAGGGAAATGAGGGAGCTGTTTTTT
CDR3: CAWNREMRELFF

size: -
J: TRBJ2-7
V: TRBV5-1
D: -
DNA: TGCGCCAGCAGATTTTCCGTCGGCGAGCAGTACTTC
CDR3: CASRFSVGEQYF

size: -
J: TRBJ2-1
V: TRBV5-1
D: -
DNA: TGCGCCAGCAGCTTGGCGGCTGTGGGGGGTGACAATGAGCAGTTCTTC
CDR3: CASSLAAVGGDNEQFF

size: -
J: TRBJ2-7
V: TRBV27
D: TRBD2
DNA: TGTGCCAGCAGTCTCCTGCCTAGCGGATCCTACGAGCAGTACTTC
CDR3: CASSLLPSGSYEQYF

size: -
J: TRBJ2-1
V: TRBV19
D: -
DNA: TGTGCCAGTACCAGAACTAGCTCGGGGTTATACAATGAGCAGTTCTTC
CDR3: CASTRTSSGLYNEQFF

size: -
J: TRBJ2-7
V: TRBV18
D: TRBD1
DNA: TGTGCCAGCTCCCTACAGGGGGGCCCAGGTGACGAGCAGTACTTC
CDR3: CASSLQGGPGDEQYF

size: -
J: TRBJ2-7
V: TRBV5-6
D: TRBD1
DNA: TGTGCCAGCAGCTTCTCAACCGAGACAGGGGGGTACCCCTACGAGCAGTACTTC
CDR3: CASSFSTETGGYPYEQYF

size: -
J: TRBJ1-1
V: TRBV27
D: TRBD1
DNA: TGTGCCAGCAGTTTTACAGGGGGCGCGGTCACTGAAGCTTTCTTT
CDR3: CASSFTGGAVTEAFF

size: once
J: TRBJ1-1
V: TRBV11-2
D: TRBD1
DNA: TGTGCCAGCAGCACACCCCGGGACAGATATAGGGACACTGAAGCTTTCTTT
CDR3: CASSTPRDRYRDTEAFF

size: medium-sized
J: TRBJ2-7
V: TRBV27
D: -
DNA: TGTGCCAGAGATGGGACCTACGAGCAGTACTTC
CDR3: CARDGTYEQYF

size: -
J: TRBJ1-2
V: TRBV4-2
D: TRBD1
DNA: TGTGCCAGCAGCCGGGACAGTTCGGTGGCCACCTTC
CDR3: CASSRDSSVATF

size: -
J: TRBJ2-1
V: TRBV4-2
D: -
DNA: TGTGCCAGCAGCCAAGATCAGAGCGTCTCCTACAATGAGCAGTTCTTC
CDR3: CASSQDQSVSYNEQFF

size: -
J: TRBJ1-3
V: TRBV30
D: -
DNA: TGTGCCTGGAGGACCCGAGGGGTCTCTGGAAACACCATATATTTT
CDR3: CAWRTRGVSGNTIYF

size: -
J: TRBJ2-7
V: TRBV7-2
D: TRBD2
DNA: TGTGCCAGCAGCCACCGAGCGGGAGACCTCTACGAGCAGTACTTC
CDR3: CASSHRAGDLYEQYF

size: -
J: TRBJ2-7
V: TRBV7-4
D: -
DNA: TGTGCCAGCAGACCTACCCCCCCGGCCCAGAGGGAAGAGTGCTCCTACGAGCAGTACTTC
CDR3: CASRPTPPAQREECSYEQYF

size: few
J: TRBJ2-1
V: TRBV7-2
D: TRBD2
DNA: TGTGCCAGCAGCTTACTTCGGGACTACGTGAGCTCCTACAATGAGCAGTTCTTC
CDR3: CASSLLRDYVSSYNEQFF

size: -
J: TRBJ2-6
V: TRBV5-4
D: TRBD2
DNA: TGTGCCAGCAGCCGAGGGAAGCTAGCGGGTAGCTCTGGGGCCAACGTCCTGACTTTC
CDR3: CASSRGKLAGSSGANVLTF

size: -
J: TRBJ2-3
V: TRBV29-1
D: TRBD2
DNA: TGCAGCGTTGAAGGCGGGAGGGGCACAGATACGCAGTATTTT
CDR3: CSVEGGRGTDTQYF

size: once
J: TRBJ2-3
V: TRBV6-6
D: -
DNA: TGTGCCAGCAGCATCGGGGGTTCTAGCACAGATACGCAGTATTTT
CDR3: CASSIGGSSTDTQYF

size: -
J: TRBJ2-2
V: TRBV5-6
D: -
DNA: TGTGCCAGCAGCTTCTACTCGGCCGTCTTCACCGGGGAGTTGTTTTTT
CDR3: CASSFYSAVFTGELFF

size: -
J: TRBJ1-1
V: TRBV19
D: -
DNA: TGTGCCAGTAGTATGGCCCGAAGGACTGAAGCTTTCTTT
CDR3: CASSMARRTEAFF

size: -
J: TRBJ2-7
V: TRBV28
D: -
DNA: TGTGCCAGCAGTGGTATTACCTACGAGCAGTACTTC
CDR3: CASSGITYEQYF

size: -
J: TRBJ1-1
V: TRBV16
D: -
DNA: TGTGCCAGCAGCCCCGACACACCCATGAACACTGAAGCTTTCTTT
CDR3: CASSPDTPMNTEAFF

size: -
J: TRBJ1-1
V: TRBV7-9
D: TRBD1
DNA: TGTGCCAGCAGCTTGGGACAGCCGAACACTGAAGCTTTCTTT
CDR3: CASSLGQPNTEAFF

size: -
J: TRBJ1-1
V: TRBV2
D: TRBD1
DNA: TGTGCCAGCAAAAGAGTCCACCCGGACAGGGCTTTGAACACTGAAGCTTTCTTT
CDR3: CASKRVHPDRALNTEAFF

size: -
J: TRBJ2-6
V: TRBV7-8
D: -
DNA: TGTGCCAGCAGTCGAAGGAACCCCGATGGGGCCAACGTCCTGACTTTC
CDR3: CASSRRNPDGANVLTF

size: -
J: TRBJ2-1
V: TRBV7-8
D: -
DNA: TGTGCCAGCAGCTTAGAGGGCCCTGCCTCCTACAATGAGCAGTTCTTC
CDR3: CASSLEGPASYNEQFF

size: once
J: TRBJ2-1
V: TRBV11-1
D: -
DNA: TGTGCCAGCAGCTTCGCACAATTCTACAATGAGCAGTTCTTC
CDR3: CASSFAQFYNEQFF

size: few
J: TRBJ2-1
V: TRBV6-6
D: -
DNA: TGTGCCAGCAGCCGGATCACCCAGAGCTCCTACAATGAGCAGTTCTTC
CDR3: CASSRITQSSYNEQFF

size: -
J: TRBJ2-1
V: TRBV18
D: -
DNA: TGTGCCAGCTCACCGCTGTTGGGGGATGAGCAGTTCTTC
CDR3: CASSPLLGDEQFF